The 14 T cell receptor beta chains given below trace back to one sample, sequenced in a study of blood T cell repertoires in COVID-19. Here immunoSEQ multiplex PCR was the method, and the copy in TCRdb shows in-frame clones only, minus some. The sample records 200,000 to 300,000 clones, about 90% being singletons. The sequenced sample consisted of PBMCs or T cells enriched from blood (not recorded which). The source is a woman in her thirties or forties with acute COVID-19.

This chain links TRBV10-2 with TRBJ2-1; weak D call: TRBD2 (6 bases). This CDR3 is 17 amino acids long. Trimming pared 0 bases from V and 0 bases from J, leaving 12 bases between. Looked up from germline, CDR1 is WSHSY and CDR2 is SAAADI. The CDR3 bases are TGCGCCAGCAGTGAGTCAAGCGGGCCCTCCTCCTACAATGAGCAGTTCTTC. This encodes CASSESSGPSSYNEQFF.

The chain combines TRBV5-4 with TRBJ2-1; 7 nucleotides match TRBD1. This CDR3 spans 15 amino acids. The J segment lost 7 bases and the V segment lost 1 base, leaving 8 bases of the junction unmatched. The germline CDR1 and CDR2 sequences are SGHNT and YYREEE (reference sequence). The CDR3 region is CASSLRQGVKNEQFF. The CDR3 nucleotides read TGTGCCAGCAGCTTGCGTCAGGGGGTGAAGAATGAGCAGTTCTTC.

The chain carries TRBV5-6 and TRBJ1-2, with D hard to call. V was shortened by 1 base and J by 0 bases, with 16 bases between the two germline ends. The germline gives CDR1 SGHDT, CDR2 YYEEEE. The CDR3 spans 17 residues. CDR3 loop: CASSLSSRERSNYGYTF. The CDR3 DNA sequence: TGTGCCAGCAGCTTGTCTTCTAGGGAGCGTTCTAACTATGGCTACACCTTC. Full variable domain (rest looked up from reference TRBV5-6 and TRBJ1-2): DAGVTQSPTHLIKTRGQQVTLRCSPKSGHDTVSWYQQALGQGPQFIFQYYEEEERQRGNFPDRFSGHQFPNYSSELNVNALLLGDSALYLCASSLSSRERSNYGYTFGSGTRLTVV.

V usage is TRBV2 and J usage is TRBJ1-5, with D hard to call. The CDR3 is made up of 15 amino acids. Germline-derived CDR1 and CDR2 are SNHLY and FYNNEI. The V and J ends lost 2 bases and 0 bases respectively, with 8 bases between them. The CDR3 protein is CASSESSFSNQPQHF. CDR3 coding DNA: TGTGCCAGCAGTGAATCGTCCTTTAGCAATCAGCCCCAGCATTTT.

The chain carries TRBV29-1 and TRBJ2-7; the match to TRBD1 covers 7 bases. The J segment lost 6 bases and the V segment lost 7 bases, leaving 6 bases of the junction unmatched. The germline CDR1 and CDR2 sequences are SQVTM and ANQGSEA. This CDR3 has 11 amino acids. The CDR3 reads CSAKTGLEQYF. DNA of the CDR3: TGCAGCGCTAAGACAGGGCTCGAGCAGTACTTC.

The chain links TRBV7-9 to TRBJ2-7, with a weak D call TRBD2 (6 bases). Germline CDR1 SEHNR, CDR2 FQNEAQ (reference sequence). The CDR3 is 14 residues long. Trimming removed 5 bases from V and 2 bases from J, with 13 bases in between. This CDR3 reads CASSPMGGPYEQYF. The CDR3 DNA sequence: TGTGCCAGCAGCCCCATGGGGGGTCCCTACGAGCAGTACTTC.

This rearrangement joins TRBV2 to TRBJ1-1; 7 bases are shared with TRBD1. Trimming removed 6 bases from V and 5 bases from J; junction bases left unmatched: 6. The CDR3 spans 13 residues. Germline V gene lookup returns CDR1 SNHLY and CDR2 FYNNEI. CDR3 region: CASRIGRGTEAFF. CDR3 DNA: TGTGCCAGCAGAATAGGCAGGGGGACTGAAGCTTTCTTT.

This chain links TRBV10-3 with TRBJ2-1; TRBD1 might be the D (6 bases). Trimming removed 5 bases from V and 6 bases from J, with 20 bases in between. In germline, CDR1 is ENHRY, CDR2 SYGVKD. This CDR3 has 16 residues. The CDR3 region is CAISRLQGQLTNEQFF. The CDR3 DNA follows: TGTGCCATCAGTCGACTCCAAGGACAGTTAACCAATGAGCAGTTCTTC.

Concerning this clone: The identical CDR3 is also encoded by other nucleotide sequences in the sample. The chain employs TRBV19 and TRBJ1-1, with a tentative D call TRBD1 (5 bases). This CDR3 has 13 residues. CDR1 LNHDA and CDR2 SQIVND come from the germline V gene (reference sequence). V shed 3 bases and J shed 1 base, with 6 bases lying between them. CDR3 nucleotide sequence: TGTGCCAGTAGTATCGGACAGAACACTGAAGCTTTCTTT. Its protein product is CASSIGQNTEAFF. Variable domain in full (rest from reference TRBV19 and TRBJ1-1): DGGITQSPKYLFRKEGQNVTLSCEQNLNHDAMYWYRQDPGQGLRLIYYSQIVNDFQKGDIAEGYSVSREKKESFPLTVTSAQKNPTAFYLCASSIGQNTEAFFGQGTRLTVV.

V usage is TRBV4-2 and J usage is TRBJ2-7, with 11 bases matching TRBD1. The CDR3 is 15 amino acids. The germline gives CDR1 LGHNA, CDR2 YNFKEQ. V dropped 4 bases and J dropped 5; count of bases not matched to a gene: 7. The CDR3 is CASSLPGQGDHEQYF. CDR3 nucleotides: TGTGCCAGCAGCCTTCCGGGACAGGGGGACCACGAGCAGTACTTC.

The sample holds a few counts of this clone. This rearrangement joins TRBV5-1 to TRBJ2-1; 8 nucleotides match TRBD1. The CDR3 contains 16 residues. Germline CDR1 and CDR2: SGHRS and YFSETQ. Trimming removed 1 base from V and 8 bases from J; junction bases left unmatched: 11. The CDR3 here is CASSLNPRGQSDEQFF. CDR3 DNA: TGCGCCAGCAGCTTGAACCCCAGGGGGCAGTCGGATGAGCAGTTCTTC.

This chain joins TRBV5-1 and TRBJ2-3; possible D gene TRBD2, 6 bases. Per the germline V gene, CDR1 is SGHRS and CDR2 is YFSETQ. Trimming cost V 0 bases and J 2 bases, with 10 bases left between them. The CDR3 covers 15 residues. CDR3: CASSLGGLNTDTQYF. The CDR3 nucleotides read TGCGCCAGCAGCTTGGGGGGACTTAACACAGATACGCAGTATTTT.

The rearrangement uses TRBV9 and TRBJ2-7; the D gene is possibly TRBD2 (6 bases). Germline CDR1 is SGDLS and CDR2 is YYNGEE. The CDR3 length is 15 residues. V was pared by 4 bases and J by 0 bases, with 14 bases between. DNA for the CDR3: TGTGCCAGCAGCCCAACCGCGGGAAACTCCTACGAGCAGTACTTC. Translated, it gives CASSPTAGNSYEQYF. The variable domain in full, with the rest retrieved from reference TRBV9 and TRBJ2-7, is DSGVTQTPKHLITATGQRVTLRCSPRSGDLSVYWYQQSLDQGLQFLIQYYNGEERAKGNILERFSAQQFPDLHSELNLSSLELGDSALYFCASSPTAGNSYEQYFGPGTRLTVT.

This clone was found once. The chain is built from TRBV12-2 and TRBJ1-5; the table's D call of TRBD1 was not tested on the DNA. TRBV12-2 is noted as a pseudogene. The CDR3 spans 18 residues. CDR3 DNA: TGTGCAAGTCGCTTAGAAGGGACAGGGCTCTATAGCAATCAGCCCCAGCATTTT. Translation: CASRLEGTGLYSNQPQHF.